This TCR beta chain stems from a study of cytomegalovirus exposure and HLA in healthy donors. Findings and caveats of the study: The authors excluded some V segments, including TRBV6-2 and TRBV6-3, as indistinguishable. Presence/absence analyses took donor sequencing depth as roughly uniform. Previously analyzed data showed that most TCR beta V segments were productive at a frequency of about 87% or about 30%. When a later analysis compared HLA-associated TCR beta chains with equally common others, the HLA-associated chains turned out to be more clonally expanded and to have lower generation probabilities.

Regarding this clone: Its specificity is unknown.

The PCR ran on 60 Vbeta and 13 Jbeta primers. Using immunoSEQ multiplex PCR, the repertoire was profiled, and TCRdb retains in-frame clones only, with some absent. The repertoire holds under 100,000 clones, with around 70% as singletons. Germline-derived CDR1 and CDR2 are LGHNA and YSLEER. The CDR3 runs 12 residues. V was clipped by 1 base and J by 12 bases, with 7 bases between them. The chain joins TRBV4-3 to TRBJ1-6; D gene ambiguous. This receptor was taken from a woman between 45 and 60 years old in good health and CMV-seropositive. The sequenced sample was PBMCs. CDR3 in DNA: TGCGCCAGCAGCCAAGGACCGGGACCCCTCCACTTT. It codes for CASSQGPGPLHF.